These 3 T cell receptor beta chains originate from one sample sequenced in a study of blood T cell repertoires in COVID-19. Libraries were prepared by immunoSEQ multiplex PCR; TCRdb keeps only in-frame clonotypes and omits some of them. This table holds 450,000 or so clones, roughly 87% found once. Sequencing was performed on PBMCs or T cells enriched from blood (not recorded which). The receptor set was obtained from a man in his late teens or twenties who had recovered from COVID-19.

The chain joins TRBV27 to TRBJ1-2; D gene unclear. Trimming left V 4 bases short and J 3 bases short, with 18 bases between. Germline V gives CDR1 MNHEY, CDR2 SMNVEV (reference sequence). The CDR3 extends over 16 amino acids. The CDR3 sequence is CASSSTPVDKDYGYTF. For the CDR3, the DNA is TGTGCCAGCAGTTCCACTCCCGTCGACAAGGACTATGGCTACACCTTC.

The rearrangement joins TRBV3-1 (or the pseudogene TRBV3-2) to TRBJ2-7; weak D call: TRBD2 (6 bases). This CDR3 region has 14 residues. The V gene's germline CDR1 is LGHDT and CDR2 YNNKEL (reference sequence). V lost 3 bases and J 3 bases, leaving 12 bases between the germline ends. The CDR3 region has the DNA TGTGCCAGCAGCCATAGCGGTGGGGGCTACGAGCAGTACTTC. It yields the protein CASSHSGGGYEQYF.

CDR3 in DNA: TGCGCCAGCAGCTTGGATGGAGGGAACACTGAAGCTTTCTTT. Translated: CASSLDGGNTEAFF. This chain uses TRBV5-1 with TRBJ1-1; D is unresolved. The V gene lost 0 bases and the J gene lost 1 base, with 7 bases spanning the gap. CDR3 length equals 14 residues. Germline-derived CDR1 and CDR2 are SGHRS and YFSETQ.